Sequencing of this T cell receptor beta chain was carried out in a study of shared clonotypes between healthy human individuals. Per germline, CDR1 SGHDT and CDR2 YYEEEE. The CDR3 runs to 13 residues. V gave up 2 bases and J gave up 2 bases, with 8 bases separating them. Clones were read by immunoSEQ multiplex PCR, and TCRdb kept only the in-frame ones, dropping some. Among 2 million to 3 million clones, 93% were seen once, and the ten largest hold 0.36%. This TCR was sampled from a man aged 18 to 35 in good health. Some clones in this sample may be carry-over from other donors' samples. The sequencing input was naive CD4+ T cells from PBMCs. Noted subset: CD45RA+ positively selected. The chain employs TRBV5-6 and TRBJ2-7; D not certain. The CDR3 protein is CASSFGPTYEQYF. CDR3 sequence (DNA): TGTGCCAGCAGCTTTGGACCTACCTACGAGCAGTACTTC.